This T cell receptor beta chain was identified during a study of blood T cell repertoires in COVID-19. Libraries were prepared by immunoSEQ multiplex PCR; TCRdb keeps only in-frame clonotypes and omits some of them. The sample gives 84,000 or so clones, approximately 82% of which show up once; 39% is in the top ten. Per germline, CDR1 LNHDA and CDR2 SQIVND (reference sequence). This CDR3 region has 14 residues. J was trimmed by 10 bases and V by 6 bases; bases with no gene match: 11. The sequenced sample consisted of peripheral blood. This chain uses TRBV19 with TRBJ1-5, with 8 bases lining up with TRBD1. The clonotype comes from a man at least 80 years old with active or convalescent COVID-19. CDR3 coding DNA: TGTGCCAGTAGCAATAGGGACAGGCGGGGTCCCCAGCATTTT. This translates into CASSNRDRRGPQHF. Filled out from reference TRBV19 and TRBJ1-5, the complete variable domain reads DGGITQSPKYLFRKEGQNVTLSCEQNLNHDAMYWYRQDPGQGLRLIYYSQIVNDFQKGDIAEGYSVSREKKESFPLTVTSAQKNPTAFYLCASSNRDRRGPQHFGDGTRLSIL.